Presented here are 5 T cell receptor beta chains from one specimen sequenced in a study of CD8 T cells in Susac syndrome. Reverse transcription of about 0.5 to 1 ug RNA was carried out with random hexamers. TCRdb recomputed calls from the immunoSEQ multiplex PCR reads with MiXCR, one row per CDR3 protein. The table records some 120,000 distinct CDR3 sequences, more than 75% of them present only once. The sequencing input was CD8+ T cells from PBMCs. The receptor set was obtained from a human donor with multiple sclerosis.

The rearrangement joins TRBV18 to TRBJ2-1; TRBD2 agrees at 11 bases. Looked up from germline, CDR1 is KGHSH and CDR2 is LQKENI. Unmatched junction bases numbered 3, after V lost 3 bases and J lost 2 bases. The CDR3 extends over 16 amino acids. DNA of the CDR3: TGTGCCAGCTCACCGACTAGCGGGGCTGCCTACAATGAGCAGTTCTTC. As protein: CASSPTSGAAYNEQFF.

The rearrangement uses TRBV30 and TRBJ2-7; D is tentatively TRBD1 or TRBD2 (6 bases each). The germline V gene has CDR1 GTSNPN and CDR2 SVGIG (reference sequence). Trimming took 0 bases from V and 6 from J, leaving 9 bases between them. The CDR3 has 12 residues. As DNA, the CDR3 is TGTGCCTGGAGTGTAGGAGGGGGCGAGCAGTACTTC. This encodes CAWSVGGGEQYF.

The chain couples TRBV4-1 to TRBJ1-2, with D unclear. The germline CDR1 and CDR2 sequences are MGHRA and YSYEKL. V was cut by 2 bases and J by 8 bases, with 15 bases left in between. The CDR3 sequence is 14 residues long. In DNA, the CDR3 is TGCGCCAGCAGCCAAATCTCTTCTTCTGAGGGCTACACCTTC. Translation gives CASSQISSSEGYTF.

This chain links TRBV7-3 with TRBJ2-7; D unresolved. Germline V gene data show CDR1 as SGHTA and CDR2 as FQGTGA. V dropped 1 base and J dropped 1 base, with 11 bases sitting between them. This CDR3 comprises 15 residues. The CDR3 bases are TGTGCCAGCAGCTTAAATTTTGGGGTGTCCTACGAGCAGTACTTC. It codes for CASSLNFGVSYEQYF.

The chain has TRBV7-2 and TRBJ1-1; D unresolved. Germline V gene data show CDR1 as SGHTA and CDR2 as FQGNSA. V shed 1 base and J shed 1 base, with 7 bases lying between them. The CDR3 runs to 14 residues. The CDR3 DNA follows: TGTGCCAGCAGCTTAGAGGGTGGGAACACTGAAGCTTTCTTT. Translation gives CASSLEGGNTEAFF. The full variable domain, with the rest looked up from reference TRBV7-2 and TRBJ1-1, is GAGVSQSPSNKVTEKGKDVELRCDPISGHTALYWYRQSLGQGLEFLIYFQGNSAPDKSGLPSDRFSAERTGGSVSTLTIQRTQQEDSAVYLCASSLEGGNTEAFFGQGTRLTVV.